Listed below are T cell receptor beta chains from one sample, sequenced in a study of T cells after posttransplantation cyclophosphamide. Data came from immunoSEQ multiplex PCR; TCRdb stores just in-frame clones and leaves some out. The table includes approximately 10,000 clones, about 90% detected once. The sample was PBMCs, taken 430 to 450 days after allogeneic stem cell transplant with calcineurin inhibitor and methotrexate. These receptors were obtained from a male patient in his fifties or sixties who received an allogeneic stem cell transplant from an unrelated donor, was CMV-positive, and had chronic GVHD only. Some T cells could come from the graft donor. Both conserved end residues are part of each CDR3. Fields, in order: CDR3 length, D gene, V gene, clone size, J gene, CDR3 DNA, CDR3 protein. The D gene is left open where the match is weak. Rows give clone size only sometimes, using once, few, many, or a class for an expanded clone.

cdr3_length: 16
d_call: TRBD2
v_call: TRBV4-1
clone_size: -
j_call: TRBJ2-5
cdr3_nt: TGCGCCAGCAGCCAAGAGGGACTAGCGGGCAGGGAGACCCAGTACTTC
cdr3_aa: CASSQEGLAGRETQYF

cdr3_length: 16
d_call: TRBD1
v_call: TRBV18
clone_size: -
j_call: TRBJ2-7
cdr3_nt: TGTGCCAGCTCACCACCGGAGATAGTCGAGCAGGGGGTGCAGTACTTC
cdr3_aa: CASSPPEIVEQGVQYF

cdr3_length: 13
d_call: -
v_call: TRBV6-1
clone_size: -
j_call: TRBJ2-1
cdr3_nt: TGTGCCAGCAAAAAAGAGACTTTCTATGAGCAGTTCTTC
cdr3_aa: CASKKETFYEQFF

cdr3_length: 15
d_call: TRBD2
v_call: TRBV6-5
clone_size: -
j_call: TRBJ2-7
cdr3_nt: TGTGCCAGCAGTTACGGGCGGGGGGACTCCTACGAGCAGTACTTC
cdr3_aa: CASSYGRGDSYEQYF

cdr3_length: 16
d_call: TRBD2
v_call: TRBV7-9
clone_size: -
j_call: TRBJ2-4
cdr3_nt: TGTGCCAGCAGCTTAACGGCGGGGGGGCCCCCGGCCATTCAGTACTTC
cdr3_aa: CASSLTAGGPPAIQYF

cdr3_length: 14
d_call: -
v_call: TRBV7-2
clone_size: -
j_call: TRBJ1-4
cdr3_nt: TGTGCCAGCAGCCCTGGACAGATAGGAGAAAAACTGTTTTTT
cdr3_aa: CASSPGQIGEKLFF

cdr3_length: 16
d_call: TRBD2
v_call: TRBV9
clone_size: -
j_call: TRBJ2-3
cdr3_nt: TGTGCCAGCAGCGTATTTGCGGGGGGGTACACAGATACGCAGTATTTT
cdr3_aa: CASSVFAGGYTDTQYF

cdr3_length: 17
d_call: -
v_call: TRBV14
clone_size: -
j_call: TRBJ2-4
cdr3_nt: TGTGCCAGCAGCCAAGACGAGGGGGTATATGGCAAAAACATTCAGTACTTC
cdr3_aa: CASSQDEGVYGKNIQYF

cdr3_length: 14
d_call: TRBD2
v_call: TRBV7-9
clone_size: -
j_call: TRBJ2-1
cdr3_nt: TGTGCCAGCAGTCGTCTAGCGGGAGGCGATGAGCAGTTCTTC
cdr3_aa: CASSRLAGGDEQFF

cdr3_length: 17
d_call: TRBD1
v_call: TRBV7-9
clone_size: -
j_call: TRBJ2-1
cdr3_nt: TGTGCCAGCAGCTTACGAGGGGGCCCGCGCACCTACAATGAGCAGTTCTTC
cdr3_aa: CASSLRGGPRTYNEQFF

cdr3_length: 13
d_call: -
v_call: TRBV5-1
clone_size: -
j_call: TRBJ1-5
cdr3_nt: TGCGCCAGCAGCTTGGGACAGGATCAGCCCCAGCATTTT
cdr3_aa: CASSLGQDQPQHF

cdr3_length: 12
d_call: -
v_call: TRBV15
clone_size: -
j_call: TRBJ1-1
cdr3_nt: TGTGCCGCGGGTTTTGGGAACACTGAAGCTTTCTTT
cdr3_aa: CAAGFGNTEAFF

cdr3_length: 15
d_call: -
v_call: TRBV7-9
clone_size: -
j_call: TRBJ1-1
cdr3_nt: TGTGCCAGCAGCTTCCACTACGGGGGTAACACTGAAGCTTTCTTT
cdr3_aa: CASSFHYGGNTEAFF

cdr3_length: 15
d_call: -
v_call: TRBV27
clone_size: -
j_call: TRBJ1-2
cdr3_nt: TGTGCCAGCAGGCCAATCCAGGGGACGAACTATGGCTACACCTTC
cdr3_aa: CASRPIQGTNYGYTF

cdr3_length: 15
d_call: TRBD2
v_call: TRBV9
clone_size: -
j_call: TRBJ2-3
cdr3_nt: TGTGCCAGTCCTTTCTGCGGGGGGACCACAGATACGCAGTATTTT
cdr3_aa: CASPFCGGTTDTQYF

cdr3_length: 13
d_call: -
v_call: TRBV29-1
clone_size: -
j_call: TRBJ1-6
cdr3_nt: TGCAGCGTTGGGGTAGGGACAAATTCACCCCTCCACTTT
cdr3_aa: CSVGVGTNSPLHF

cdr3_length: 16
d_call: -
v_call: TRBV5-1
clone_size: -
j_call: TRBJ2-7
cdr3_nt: TGCGCCAGCAGCTTAGCCCCTCCACTGAGAATCTACGAGCAGTACTTC
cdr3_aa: CASSLAPPLRIYEQYF

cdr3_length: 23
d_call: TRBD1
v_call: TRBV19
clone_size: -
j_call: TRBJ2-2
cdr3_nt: TGTGCCAGTAGTATATATGAAGACGACGGACCGGGACAGGGCCCCCTTGACACCGGGGAGCTGTTTTTT
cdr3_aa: CASSIYEDDGPGQGPLDTGELFF

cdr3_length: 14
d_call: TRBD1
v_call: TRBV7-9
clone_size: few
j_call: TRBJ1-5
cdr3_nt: TGTGCCATCACAGGGGGGGATAGCAATCAGCCCCAGCATTTT
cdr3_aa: CAITGGDSNQPQHF

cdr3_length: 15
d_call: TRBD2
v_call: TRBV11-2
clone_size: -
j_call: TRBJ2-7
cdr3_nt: TGTGCCAGCAGTAAGAAGCGGGGCTCGGACTACGAGCAGTACTTC
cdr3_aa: CASSKKRGSDYEQYF

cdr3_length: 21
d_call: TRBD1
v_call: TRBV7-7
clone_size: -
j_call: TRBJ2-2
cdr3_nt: TGTGCTAGCAGTAACCCGAGTAGGGGGCCAGAAACTCCCTCTTCCCCCGGGGAGCTGTTTTTT
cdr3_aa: CASSNPSRGPETPSSPGELFF

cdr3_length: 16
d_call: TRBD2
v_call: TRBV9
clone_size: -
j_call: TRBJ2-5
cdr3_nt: TGTGCCAGCAGCGTAGCGGAGCGGGAGGTACAAGAGACCCAGTACTTC
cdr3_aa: CASSVAEREVQETQYF

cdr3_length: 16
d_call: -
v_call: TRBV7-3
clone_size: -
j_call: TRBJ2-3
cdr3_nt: TGTGCCAGCAGCGCGCTCGGGTCTCTCACCACAGATACGCAGTATTTT
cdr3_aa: CASSALGSLTTDTQYF

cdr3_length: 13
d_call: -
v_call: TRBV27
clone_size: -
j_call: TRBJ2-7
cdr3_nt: TGTGCCAGCAGTTTGGGTGGCACGGGGGAGCAGTACTTC
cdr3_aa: CASSLGGTGEQYF

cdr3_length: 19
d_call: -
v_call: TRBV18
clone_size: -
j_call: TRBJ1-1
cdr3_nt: TGTGCCAGCTCACCATTGAAGGTGGCAGGATCCAAGGTGAACACTGAAGCTTTCTTT
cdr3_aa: CASSPLKVAGSKVNTEAFF

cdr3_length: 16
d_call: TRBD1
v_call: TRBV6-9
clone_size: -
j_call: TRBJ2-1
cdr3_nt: TGTGCCAGCAGTTACTCGTCTCGGGACAGGGCGCATGAGCAGTTCTTC
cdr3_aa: CASSYSSRDRAHEQFF

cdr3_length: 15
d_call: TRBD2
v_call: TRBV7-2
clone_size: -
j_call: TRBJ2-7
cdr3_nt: TGTGCCAGCAGCCCGGGACTAGCGGGAGTGAACGAGCAGTACTTC
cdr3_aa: CASSPGLAGVNEQYF